These T cell receptor beta chains were read from a single sample in a study of cytomegalovirus exposure and HLA in healthy donors. Repertoires were generated with immunoSEQ multiplex PCR, while TCRdb's copy carries only in-frame clones and drops some. The table has about 170,000 clones, roughly 84% seen once. Sequenced sample: PBMCs. The receptor source for this set is a male donor in good health and CMV-seronegative. The CDR3 runs from the conserved cysteine through the conserved F or W. A D gene is named only where the DNA matches it firmly. Clone size is not always given. Where it is, it says once, few, many or a class for expanded clones.

D gene: TRBD2; clone size: NA; J gene: TRBJ2-3; V gene: TRBV6-4; CDR3 protein: CASSEAGAPDTQYF; CDR3 DNA: TGTGCCAGCAGTGAAGCGGGAGCCCCAGATACGCAGTATTTT
D gene: NA; clone size: NA; J gene: TRBJ2-2; V gene: TRBV9; CDR3 protein: CASSVAYTGELFF; CDR3 DNA: TGTGCCAGCAGCGTAGCTTACACCGGGGAGCTGTTTTTT
D gene: TRBD2; clone size: NA; J gene: TRBJ2-7; V gene: TRBV6-5; CDR3 protein: CASRNGLARTYEQYF; CDR3 DNA: TGTGCCAGCAGAAACGGACTAGCGAGAACCTACGAGCAGTACTTC
D gene: NA; clone size: once; J gene: TRBJ2-7; V gene: TRBV6-1; CDR3 protein: CASRTVSYEQYF; CDR3 DNA: TGTGCCAGCAGGACAGTATCCTACGAGCAGTACTTC
D gene: NA; clone size: NA; J gene: TRBJ1-2; V gene: TRBV29-1; CDR3 protein: CSVPSYASGGYGYTF; CDR3 DNA: TGCAGCGTGCCTTCCTACGCCTCGGGGGGCTATGGCTACACCTTC
D gene: NA; clone size: once; J gene: TRBJ2-7; V gene: TRBV18; CDR3 protein: CASSSMTGTYEQYF; CDR3 DNA: TGTGCCAGCTCATCCATGACAGGAACCTACGAGCAGTACTTC
D gene: NA; clone size: NA; J gene: TRBJ2-5; V gene: TRBV5-1; CDR3 protein: CASSFGGSGGETQYF; CDR3 DNA: TGCGCCAGCAGCTTCGGTGGGTCAGGGGGGGAGACCCAGTACTTC
D gene: TRBD1; clone size: NA; J gene: TRBJ1-3; V gene: TRBV7-8; CDR3 protein: CASSLTGGPGNTIYF; CDR3 DNA: TGTGCCAGCAGCCTGACAGGGGGCCCTGGAAACACCATATATTTT
D gene: TRBD1; clone size: NA; J gene: TRBJ2-5; V gene: TRBV7-8; CDR3 protein: CASRPRQGYIQETQYF; CDR3 DNA: TGTGCCAGCAGGCCAAGACAGGGTTATATCCAAGAGACCCAGTACTTC
D gene: NA; clone size: NA; J gene: TRBJ2-1; V gene: TRBV7-9; CDR3 protein: CSSSSTGGQYNEQFF; CDR3 DNA: TGTTCCAGCAGCTCCACGGGGGGACAATACAATGAGCAGTTCTTC
D gene: TRBD1; clone size: NA; J gene: TRBJ2-2; V gene: TRBV19; CDR3 protein: CATRDREFSGELFF; CDR3 DNA: TGTGCCACCAGGGACAGGGAGTTTTCCGGGGAGCTGTTTTTT
D gene: TRBD1; clone size: few; J gene: TRBJ1-5; V gene: TRBV7-8; CDR3 protein: CASSLSQGQGSFSIAQPQHF; CDR3 DNA: TGTGCCAGCAGCTTAAGCCAAGGACAGGGAAGTTTTTCGATCGCGCAGCCCCAGCATTTT
D gene: TRBD2; clone size: NA; J gene: TRBJ2-7; V gene: TRBV7-6; CDR3 protein: CASSPLSGITYEQYF; CDR3 DNA: TGTGCTAGCAGCCCACTTAGCGGGATTACCTACGAGCAGTACTTC
D gene: NA; clone size: once; J gene: TRBJ2-1; V gene: TRBV19; CDR3 protein: CASSIRGYNHNEQFF; CDR3 DNA: TGTGCCAGTAGTATACGCGGCTATAATCACAATGAGCAGTTCTTC
D gene: NA; clone size: NA; J gene: TRBJ1-2; V gene: TRBV29-1; CDR3 protein: CSVWEDGYTF; CDR3 DNA: TGCAGCGTTTGGGAGGATGGCTACACCTTC
D gene: TRBD2; clone size: NA; J gene: TRBJ2-4; V gene: TRBV7-8; CDR3 protein: CASSLESGLAGGKWDIQYF; CDR3 DNA: TGTGCCAGCAGCTTAGAATCGGGACTAGCGGGGGGAAAATGGGACATTCAGTACTTC
D gene: NA; clone size: NA; J gene: TRBJ2-2; V gene: TRBV7-2; CDR3 protein: CASSLEVSGAGELFF; CDR3 DNA: TGTGCCAGCAGCTTAGAAGTGTCGGGGGCCGGGGAGCTGTTTTTT
D gene: NA; clone size: NA; J gene: TRBJ2-5; V gene: TRBV27; CDR3 protein: CASSDTTGPETQYF; CDR3 DNA: TGTGCCAGCAGTGACACGACAGGACCAGAGACCCAGTACTTC
D gene: TRBD1; clone size: NA; J gene: TRBJ2-3; V gene: TRBV27; CDR3 protein: CASRSRDRGPDTQYF; CDR3 DNA: TGTGCCAGCCGCTCCCGGGACAGGGGACCGGATACGCAGTATTTT
D gene: NA; clone size: NA; J gene: TRBJ1-1; V gene: TRBV11-1; CDR3 protein: CASSLGSDLIMNTEAFF; CDR3 DNA: TGTGCCAGCAGCTTGGGATCGGACTTGATCATGAACACTGAAGCTTTCTTT
D gene: TRBD2; clone size: NA; J gene: TRBJ2-1; V gene: TRBV27; CDR3 protein: CAIGLAGVNEQFF; CDR3 DNA: TGTGCCATAGGACTAGCGGGAGTAAATGAGCAGTTCTTC
D gene: NA; clone size: NA; J gene: TRBJ2-7; V gene: TRBV29-1; CDR3 protein: CSVRTDNYEQYF; CDR3 DNA: TGCAGCGTTAGGACGGACAACTACGAGCAGTACTTC
D gene: TRBD1; clone size: NA; J gene: TRBJ1-2; V gene: TRBV5-1; CDR3 protein: CASSLNSGQSYGYTF; CDR3 DNA: TGCGCCAGCAGCTTGAATTCGGGACAGTCCTATGGCTACACCTTC
D gene: TRBD2; clone size: few; J gene: TRBJ2-3; V gene: TRBV10-1; CDR3 protein: CAVGGREGTDTQYF; CDR3 DNA: TGCGCCGTAGGTGGGCGGGAGGGCACAGATACGCAGTATTTT
D gene: NA; clone size: NA; J gene: TRBJ1-2; V gene: TRBV28; CDR3 protein: CASSSRTGTYGYTF; CDR3 DNA: TGTGCCAGCAGTTCTCGTACAGGGACCTATGGCTACACCTTC
D gene: NA; clone size: NA; J gene: TRBJ2-1; V gene: TRBV28; CDR3 protein: CASSQGLATYNEQFF; CDR3 DNA: TGTGCCAGCAGTCAAGGACTTGCGACCTACAATGAGCAGTTCTTC
D gene: NA; clone size: NA; J gene: TRBJ2-3; V gene: TRBV28; CDR3 protein: CASSLASPSTDTQYF; CDR3 DNA: TGTGCCAGCAGTTTGGCTAGCCCTAGCACAGATACGCAGTATTTT
D gene: NA; clone size: NA; J gene: TRBJ2-4; V gene: TRBV7-2; CDR3 protein: CASSLSSRIQYF; CDR3 DNA: TGTGCCAGCAGCTTATCGTCCCGTATTCAGTACTTC
D gene: TRBD2; clone size: once; J gene: TRBJ2-3; V gene: TRBV6-1; CDR3 protein: CASSRTSSADTQYF; CDR3 DNA: TGTGCCAGCAGCAGGACTAGCAGCGCAGATACGCAGTATTTT
D gene: NA; clone size: NA; J gene: TRBJ1-1; V gene: TRBV10-2; CDR3 protein: CAIRQVNTEAFF; CDR3 DNA: TGCGCCATTCGACAGGTGAACACTGAAGCTTTCTTT
D gene: TRBD1; clone size: NA; J gene: TRBJ1-6; V gene: TRBV27; CDR3 protein: CASSFSRTGYSPLHF; CDR3 DNA: TGTGCCAGCAGTTTTTCCAGGACAGGGTATTCACCCCTCCACTTT
D gene: TRBD1; clone size: NA; J gene: TRBJ2-3; V gene: TRBV19; CDR3 protein: CASSARTGRTTDTQYF; CDR3 DNA: TGTGCCAGTAGTGCTCGGACAGGCAGAACCACAGATACGCAGTATTTT
D gene: NA; clone size: NA; J gene: TRBJ1-3; V gene: TRBV13; CDR3 protein: CASSLVQGPAGNTIYF; CDR3 DNA: TGTGCCAGCAGCTTAGTCCAGGGCCCGGCAGGAAACACCATATATTTT
D gene: NA; clone size: once; J gene: TRBJ2-3; V gene: TRBV9; CDR3 protein: CASSVAGVWTDTQYF; CDR3 DNA: TGTGCCAGCAGCGTAGCGGGAGTGTGGACAGATACGCAGTATTTT
D gene: TRBD1; clone size: NA; J gene: TRBJ2-2; V gene: TRBV6-6; CDR3 protein: CATLGQVPTGELFF; CDR3 DNA: TGTGCCACCTTGGGACAGGTCCCCACCGGGGAGCTGTTTTTT
D gene: NA; clone size: once; J gene: TRBJ2-3; V gene: TRBV5-1; CDR3 protein: CASRSRGGHTDTQYF; CDR3 DNA: TGCGCCAGCCGGTCAAGGGGGGGCCACACAGATACGCAGTATTTT
D gene: NA; clone size: NA; J gene: TRBJ1-2; V gene: TRBV2; CDR3 protein: CASSEDRGDYGYTF; CDR3 DNA: TGTGCCAGCAGTGAAGACCGGGGGGACTATGGCTACACCTTC
D gene: NA; clone size: NA; J gene: TRBJ1-3; V gene: TRBV19; CDR3 protein: CASSIPGISGNTIYF; CDR3 DNA: TGTGCCAGTAGTATACCAGGCATCTCTGGAAACACCATATATTTT
D gene: TRBD1; clone size: few; J gene: TRBJ2-7; V gene: TRBV25-1; CDR3 protein: CASSEQGARVGEQYF; CDR3 DNA: TGTGCCAGCAGCGAACAGGGGGCTAGAGTGGGAGAGCAGTACTTC
D gene: NA; clone size: NA; J gene: TRBJ1-3; V gene: TRBV4-2; CDR3 protein: CASSQVDTSGNTIYF; CDR3 DNA: TGTGCCAGCAGCCAAGTGGACACTTCTGGAAACACCATATATTTT
D gene: NA; clone size: NA; J gene: TRBJ2-2; V gene: TRBV4-2; CDR3 protein: CASSQEDRTNTGELFF; CDR3 DNA: TGTGCCAGCAGCCAGGAAGACAGAACGAACACCGGGGAGCTGTTTTTT
D gene: NA; clone size: NA; J gene: TRBJ2-1; V gene: TRBV18; CDR3 protein: CASSPSGREYEQFF; CDR3 DNA: TGTGCCAGCTCACCATCGGGGAGAGAGTATGAGCAGTTCTTC